This T cell receptor (beta chain) comes out of a study of blood T cell repertoires in COVID-19. A single count supports this clone. Germline CDR1 is LGHNA and CDR2 is YNFKEQ. V was cut by 0 bases and J by 2 bases, with 7 bases left in between. This CDR3 is built from 15 residues. TCRdb keeps only in-frame clones here, not all; method: immunoSEQ multiplex PCR. The sample has 240,000 or so clones, more than 85% seen once; the top ten hold around 10%. The origin of this receptor is a man aged 40-50 years who had recovered from COVID-19. The sequenced material came from PBMCs or T cells enriched from blood (not recorded which). The V call is TRBV4-2, the J call TRBJ1-4; D is uncertain. The CDR3 DNA follows: TGTGCCAGCAGCCAAGATCTTATGACTAATGAAAAACTGTTTTTT. Translating it yields CASSQDLMTNEKLFF.